These 29 T cell receptor beta chains originate from one sample sequenced in a study of radiotherapy plus CTLA-4 blockade in lung cancer. Generated by immunoSEQ multiplex PCR, the TCRdb table keeps only in-frame clones and is missing some. In the table there are 95,000 to 150,000 clones, about nine tenths of which are singletons. The source material was peripheral blood, sampled from a patient treated with radiotherapy plus ipilimumab. The source is a human donor with non-small cell lung cancer that progressed on radiotherapy plus ipilimumab.

The V gene is TRBV6-6, the J gene TRBJ2-7; 7 bases are a match to TRBD1. Germline V CDR1 and CDR2: MNHNY, SVGAGI (reference sequence). This CDR3 spans 11 amino acids. Trimming took 10 bases from V and 2 from J; bases not matched to a gene: 2. CDR3 in amino acids: CATDRAYEQYF. The CDR3 DNA reads as TGTGCCACCGACAGGGCCTACGAGCAGTACTTC.

V gene TRBV30 combines with J gene TRBJ2-1; maybe TRBD2 (6 bases). V was trimmed by 4 bases and J by 5 bases, leaving 9 bases between them. The germline V gene encodes CDR1 GTSNPN and CDR2 SVGIG (reference sequence). CDR3 length equals 12 residues. The CDR3 sequence is CAWKTSNNEQFF. CDR3 coding DNA: TGTGCCTGGAAAACTAGCAACAATGAGCAGTTCTTC.

The chain employs TRBV9 and TRBJ2-2, with 10 bases identical to TRBD1. Unmatched junction bases numbered 5, after V lost 0 bases and J lost 6 bases. This CDR3 region has 16 residues. In germline, CDR1 is SGDLS, CDR2 YYNGEE. CDR3 in DNA: TGTGCCAGCAGCGTAGGACAGGGGGCTAAGGCCGGGGAGCTGTTTTTT. Translated: CASSVGQGAKAGELFF.

The chain recombines TRBV19 with TRBJ2-7, with a tentative D call TRBD1 (6 bases). Germline values: CDR1 LNHDA, CDR2 SQIVND (reference sequence). V gave up 5 bases and J gave up 3 bases, with 17 bases separating them. There are 15 residues in the CDR3. CDR3 sequence reads: CASSAPSRGRYEQYF. The CDR3 DNA reads TGTGCCAGTAGTGCCCCGTCCAGGGGACGCTACGAGCAGTACTTC.

The table lists this clone with a few counts. The chain recombines TRBV28 with TRBJ2-7; 9 positions match TRBD1. The CDR3 is made up of 14 amino acids. V was pared by 6 bases and J by 6 bases, with 9 bases of the junction left unmatched. Germline-derived CDR1 and CDR2 are MDHEN and SYDVKM. The CDR3 nucleotides are TGTGCCAGCAGGGGAGGGACAGGGATTGTCGAGCAGTACTTC. The encoded protein is CASRGGTGIVEQYF.

The genes are TRBV19 and TRBJ2-1, with TRBD2 matching 10 bases. The V gene end was trimmed by 7 bases and the J gene end by 4 bases; junction bases not matched to a gene: 25. From germline, CDR1 is LNHDA and CDR2 SQIVND (reference sequence). The CDR3 totals 21 residues. The DNA for the CDR3 is TGTGCCAGTACTAAGGCTAGCGGGAGAGGGATTACACCACAAGCATACAATGAGCAGTTCTTC. Residues: CASTKASGRGITPQAYNEQFF.

CDR3 region: CASSVAGDTGELFF. In DNA, the CDR3 is TGTGCCAGCAGCGTAGCTGGAGACACCGGGGAGCTGTTTTTT. The chain combines TRBV9 with TRBJ2-2; D call uncertain. Trimming took 0 bases from V and 3 from J, leaving 6 bases between them. The CDR3 extends over 14 amino acids. The germline V gene has CDR1 SGDLS and CDR2 YYNGEE.

V usage is TRBV30 and J usage is TRBJ2-7; 10 bases line up with TRBD2. CDR3 length equals 15 residues. CDR1 and CDR2 from the germline V gene are GTSNPN and SVGIG (reference sequence). V lost 0 bases, J lost 6 bases, and 8 bases stayed unmatched. DNA for the CDR3: TGTGCCTGGAGTGTAGGGCTAGCGGGAGTCGCCGAGCAGTACTTC. Translated, it gives CAWSVGLAGVAEQYF.

The chain links TRBV7-9 to TRBJ1-2, with TRBD1 identical over 7 bases. The CDR3 consists of 16 residues. The germline gives CDR1 SEHNR, CDR2 FQNEAQ (reference sequence). The V segment lost 1 base and the J segment 6 bases; nucleotides outside the gene matches: 11. The CDR3 sequence: CASSLGGAQGVHGYTF. CDR3 bases: TGTGCCAGCAGCTTAGGGGGCGCGCAGGGGGTCCATGGCTACACCTTC.

The chain uses TRBV5-1 and TRBJ2-3, with 10 bases identical to TRBD2. Germline-derived CDR1 and CDR2 are SGHRS and YFSETQ. Germline trimming cut 5 bases from V and 4 bases from J; bases unmatched to any gene: 7. There are 15 residues in the CDR3. Here the CDR3 reads CASRSSGSGPDTQYF. The CDR3 DNA follows: TGCGCCAGCAGGTCTAGCGGGAGTGGCCCAGATACGCAGTATTTT.

This clone has a single count. The chain has TRBV5-3 and TRBJ1-1; D is unresolved. TRBV5-3 is noted as an ORF with a role that remains uncertain. The V end lost 0 bases, the J end lost 0 bases, and 6 bases lay between the germline ends. The CDR3 runs 14 residues. CDR3 DNA: TGTGCCAGAAGCTTGGGTGGAGTGAACACTGAAGCTTTCTTT. Its translation: CARSLGGVNTEAFF.

This chain connects TRBV19 to TRBJ2-7; unclear D gene. Germline V gene data show CDR1 as LNHDA and CDR2 as SQIVND (reference sequence). V dropped 3 bases and J dropped 3 bases, with 9 bases sitting between them. The CDR3 extends over 13 amino acids. The CDR3 protein is CASSIDEIYEQYF. The CDR3 DNA follows: TGTGCCAGTAGTATCGATGAGATCTACGAGCAGTACTTC.

CDR3 amino acids: CASSVEGPGIGARPDTQYF. Here the CDR3 DNA reads TGTGCCAGCAGCGTAGAGGGCCCGGGGATCGGGGCACGACCAGATACGCAGTATTTT. The genes are TRBV9 and TRBJ2-3; either TRBD1 or TRBD2 may supply D (5 bases each). Trimming left V 0 bases short and J 4 bases short, with 24 bases between. Germline values: CDR1 SGDLS, CDR2 YYNGEE. This CDR3 region has 19 residues.

The J gene is TRBJ2-1, the V gene TRBV5-1; 10 nucleotides agree with TRBD1. This CDR3 region has 15 residues. Per germline, CDR1 SGHRS and CDR2 YFSETQ. The junction had 15 bases not matched to a gene; V was cut back by 4 bases and J by 14 bases. This chain's CDR3 is CASSPGSGTGVREFF. DNA of the CDR3: TGCGCCAGCAGCCCCGGAAGTGGGACAGGGGTAAGAGAGTTCTTC.

The chain uses TRBV6-4 and TRBJ2-7; 8 nucleotides agree with TRBD1. J gave up 3 bases and V 6 bases, and 10 bases lay outside the gene matches. Germline CDR1 reads MRHNA; CDR2 reads SNTAGT. This CDR3 spans 15 amino acids. This CDR3 reads CASRDKGQENYEQYF. In DNA form, the CDR3 reads TGTGCCAGCAGAGACAAGGGACAGGAAAACTACGAGCAGTACTTC.

The chain combines TRBV12-5 with TRBJ1-1, with D uncertain. Germline CDR1 and CDR2: LGHNT and FRNRAP. The CDR3 contains 14 residues. Trimming cost V 0 bases and J 1 base, with 6 bases left between them. The CDR3 DNA follows: TGTGCTAGTGGTTTGGTGTCAGGGAACACTGAAGCTTTCTTT. It translates to CASGLVSGNTEAFF.

The chain combines TRBV13 with TRBJ2-5; maybe TRBD2 (7 bases). In germline, CDR1 is PRHDT, CDR2 FYEKMQ (reference sequence). This CDR3 region has 13 residues. The V gene lost 5 bases and the J gene lost 5 bases, with 12 bases spanning the gap. CDR3 DNA sequence: TGTGCCAGCAGCGGGGGGGGCGACGAGACCCAGTACTTC. This sequence encodes CASSGGGDETQYF.

The sample holds one count of this clone. The V and J genes are TRBV19 and TRBJ2-7, with 12 nucleotides matching TRBD2. The CDR3 loop spans 17 amino acids. Per germline, CDR1 LNHDA and CDR2 SQIVND (reference sequence). After removal of 6 bases from V and 4 bases from J, the junction contained 13 bases not matched to a gene. The CDR3 loop is CASSHRLAGARPYEQYF. The CDR3 DNA follows: TGTGCCAGTAGCCATCGACTAGCGGGAGCCCGGCCATACGAGCAGTACTTC.

This chain connects TRBV6-4 to TRBJ1-1, with D perhaps matching TRBD1 (6 bases). The CDR3 is 15 residues long. Germline values: CDR1 MRHNA, CDR2 SNTAGT. The germline V and J ends were trimmed by 0 bases and 2 bases, with 10 bases remaining between them. The CDR3 DNA sequence: TGTGCCAGCAGTGACTCGAGGGGGACCAACACTGAAGCTTTCTTT. Protein product: CASSDSRGTNTEAFF.

This chain connects TRBV6-1 to TRBJ1-3; D is ambiguous. Trimming shortened V by 3 bases and J by 8 bases, and 17 bases separated the two germline ends. There are 15 residues in the CDR3. The germline V gene encodes CDR1 MNHNS and CDR2 SASEGT. CDR3 nucleotides: TGTGCCAGCAGTGACCCTCTCCTACGTGAGGACACCATATATTTT. Amino acids: CASSDPLLREDTIYF.

This sequence joins TRBV30 and TRBJ2-7; D is unclear. V was clipped by 0 bases and J by 6 bases, with 15 bases between them. Looked up from germline, CDR1 is GTSNPN and CDR2 is SVGIG (reference sequence). The CDR3 is 14 residues long. The CDR3 DNA reads as TGTGCCTGGAGTGTAGGGCAGGTGCCCAGCGAGCAGTACTTC. Encoded protein: CAWSVGQVPSEQYF.

The chain uses TRBV5-8 and TRBJ2-7; 8 nucleotides line up with TRBD1. This CDR3 region has 15 residues. The V gene end was trimmed by 5 bases and the J gene end by 4 bases; junction bases not matched to a gene: 11. CDR1 and CDR2 (germline): SGHTS, YDEGEE. The CDR3 nucleotides read TGTGCCAGCAGACAGACAGGGGTGGCATGGTACGAGCAGTACTTC. The encoded protein is CASRQTGVAWYEQYF.

The chain links TRBV4-2 to TRBJ2-3; D gene uncertain. CDR1 LGHNA and CDR2 YNFKEQ come from the germline V gene. The CDR3 has 13 amino acids. V was clipped by 7 bases and J by 2 bases, with 10 bases between them. The CDR3 DNA is TGTGCCAGCAAGGAAGCTACCACAGATACGCAGTATTTT. Translated, it gives CASKEATTDTQYF.

This rearrangement joins TRBV29-1 to TRBJ1-2; no firm D call. This CDR3 contains 11 residues. Germline assignment: CDR1 SQVTM and CDR2 ANQGSEA. V was clipped by 5 bases and J by 6 bases, with 10 bases between them. CDR3 bases: TGCAGCGTTTGGTCAGAGGATGGCTACACCTTC. Amino acids: CSVWSEDGYTF.

The CDR3 DNA follows: TGTGCCAGCAGTGAAGCGCTAGGGACAGGGTCGTACGAGCAGTACTTC. Its protein is CASSEALGTGSYEQYF. This chain joins TRBV6-1 and TRBJ2-7; the match to TRBD1 covers 9 bases. The CDR3 covers 16 residues. The germline V gene has CDR1 MNHNS and CDR2 SASEGT. Trimming cost V 0 bases and J 4 bases; bases outside gene matches: 7.

The chain links TRBV4-2 to TRBJ2-2, with 8 bases matching TRBD2. Germline V gene data show CDR1 as LGHNA and CDR2 as YNFKEQ. The length of the CDR3 is 18 residues. J was trimmed by 3 bases and V by 0 bases; bases with no gene match: 9. The CDR3 sequence is CASSQEQSGRVYTGELFF. The CDR3 DNA follows: TGTGCCAGCAGCCAAGAGCAAAGCGGGAGAGTTTACACCGGGGAGCTGTTTTTT.

The chain links TRBV4-1 to TRBJ2-7; 10 nucleotides match TRBD1. J gave up 5 bases and V 3 bases, and 7 bases lay outside the gene matches. The CDR3 consists of 15 residues. CDR1 is MGHRA, CDR2 YSYEKL, per germline. The CDR3 bases are TGCGCCAGCAGCCAGGTGGACAGGGGGTTGGACGAGCAGTACTTC. As protein: CASSQVDRGLDEQYF.

This chain connects TRBV11-2 to TRBJ2-3, with 13 bases identical to TRBD2. With 1 base clipped from V and 4 bases from J, the junction kept 2 bases outside the gene matches. From germline, CDR1 is SGHAT and CDR2 FQNNGV. The CDR3 is made up of 16 amino acids. The CDR3 DNA follows: TGTGCCAGCAGCTTAGGACTAGCGGGAGGATCAGATACGCAGTATTTT. Translating gives CASSLGLAGGSDTQYF.

The chain has TRBV6-5 and TRBJ2-5; 10 bases line up with TRBD2. The V gene end was trimmed by 6 bases and the J gene end by 5 bases; junction bases not matched to a gene: 6. CDR3 length equals 14 residues. Germline V gene lookup returns CDR1 MNHEY and CDR2 SVGAGI. The CDR3: CASRGLAIAETQYF. CDR3 DNA: TGTGCCAGCAGGGGACTAGCGATCGCTGAGACCCAGTACTTC.